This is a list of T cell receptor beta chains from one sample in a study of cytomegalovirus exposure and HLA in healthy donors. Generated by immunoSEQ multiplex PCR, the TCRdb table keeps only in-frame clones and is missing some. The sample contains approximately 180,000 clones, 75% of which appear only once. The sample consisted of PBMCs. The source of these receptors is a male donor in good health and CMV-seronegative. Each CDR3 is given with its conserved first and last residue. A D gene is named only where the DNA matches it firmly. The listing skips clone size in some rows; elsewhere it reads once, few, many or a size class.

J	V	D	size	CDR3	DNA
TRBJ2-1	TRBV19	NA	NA	CASSAGEQFF	TGTGCCAGTTCTGCGGGTGAGCAGTTCTTC
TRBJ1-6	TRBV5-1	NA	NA	CASSLEAARSPLHF	TGCGCCAGCAGCTTGGAGGCAGCGAGATCACCCCTCCACTTT
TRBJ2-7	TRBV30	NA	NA	CAWSTGKKVEQYF	TGTGCCTGGAGCACAGGGAAGAAGGTCGAGCAGTACTTC
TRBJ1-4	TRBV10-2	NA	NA	CASSESEEKLFF	TGCGCCAGCAGTGAGTCGGAGGAAAAACTGTTTTTT
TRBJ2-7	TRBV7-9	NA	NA	CASSSRTYDEVHEQYF	TGTGCCAGCAGCTCCCGGACTTACGACGAAGTCCACGAGCAGTACTTC
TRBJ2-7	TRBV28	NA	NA	CASSPVQTYEQYF	TGTGCCAGCAGTCCAGTTCAGACCTACGAGCAGTACTTC
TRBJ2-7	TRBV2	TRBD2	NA	CASRPGTSGSMSEQYF	TGTGCCAGCAGACCTGGGACTAGCGGCTCGATGAGCGAGCAGTACTTC
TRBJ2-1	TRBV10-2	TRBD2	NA	CASKLAGGQSEQFF	TGCGCCAGCAAACTAGCGGGGGGGCAAAGTGAGCAGTTCTTC
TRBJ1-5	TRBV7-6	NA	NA	CASSLSGDNQPQHF	TGTGCCAGCAGCTTATCAGGGGATAATCAGCCCCAGCATTTT
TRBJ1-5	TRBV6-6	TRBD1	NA	CASSYYLTGGDQPQHF	TGTGCCAGCAGTTATTACTTGACAGGGGGTGATCAGCCCCAGCATTTT
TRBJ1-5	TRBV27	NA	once	CASSSDGTENQPQHF	TGTGCCAGCAGTTCCGACGGAACAGAGAATCAGCCCCAGCATTTT
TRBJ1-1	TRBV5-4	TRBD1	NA	CASSKDRGMNTEAFF	TGTGCCAGCAGCAAGGACAGGGGTATGAACACTGAAGCTTTCTTT
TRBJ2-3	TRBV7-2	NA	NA	CASSSYSTDTQYF	TGTGCCAGCAGCTCCTATAGCACAGATACGCAGTATTTT
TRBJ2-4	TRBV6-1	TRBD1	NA	CASRGQGGIQYF	TGTGCCAGCAGGGGACAGGGGGGCATTCAGTACTTC
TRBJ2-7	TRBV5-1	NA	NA	CASSSHPYEQYF	TGCGCCAGCAGTTCCCATCCCTACGAGCAGTACTTC
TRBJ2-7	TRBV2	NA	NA	CASSEKRAYEQYF	TGTGCCAGCAGTGAAAAACGAGCCTACGAGCAGTACTTC
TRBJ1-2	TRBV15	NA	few	CATSRDYSNGYTF	TGTGCCACCAGCAGAGATTACAGCAATGGCTACACCTTC
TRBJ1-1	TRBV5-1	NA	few	CASSLAGGASTEAFF	TGCGCCAGCAGCTTGGCCGGTGGGGCGAGCACTGAAGCTTTCTTT
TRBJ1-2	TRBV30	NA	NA	CAWSSGVGMEDGYTF	TGTGCCTGGAGTTCGGGGGTGGGTATGGAGGATGGCTACACCTTC
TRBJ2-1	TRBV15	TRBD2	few	CATSSGLAGDEQFF	TGTGCCACCAGCAGCGGACTAGCGGGGGATGAGCAGTTCTTC
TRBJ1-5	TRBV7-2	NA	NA	CASSPQGQPNQPQHF	TGTGCCAGCAGCCCCCAAGGACAGCCCAATCAGCCCCAGCATTTT
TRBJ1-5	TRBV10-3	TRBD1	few	CAISDWQGVGNQPQHF	TGTGCCATCAGTGACTGGCAGGGGGTCGGCAATCAGCCCCAGCATTTT
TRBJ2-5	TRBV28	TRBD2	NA	CASSSLPGLARETQYF	TGTGCCAGCAGTTCCCTACCGGGACTAGCGAGAGAGACCCAGTACTTC
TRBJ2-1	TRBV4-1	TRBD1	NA	CASSQSHFGQGEGNEQFF	TGCGCCAGCAGCCAATCCCACTTTGGACAGGGCGAGGGGAATGAGCAGTTCTTC
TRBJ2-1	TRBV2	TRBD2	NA	CASSLSGRAYNEQFF	TGTGCCAGCAGTCTTAGCGGGAGAGCCTACAATGAGCAGTTCTTC
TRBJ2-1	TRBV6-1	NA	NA	CASAGTLRGEQFF	TGTGCCAGCGCCGGGACTCTCCGGGGTGAGCAGTTCTTC
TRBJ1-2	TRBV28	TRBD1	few	CASSLWVTGANYGYTF	TGTGCCAGCAGTTTATGGGTGACAGGGGCTAACTATGGCTACACCTTC
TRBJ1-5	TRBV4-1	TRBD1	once	CASSQEGQGRANQPQHF	TGCGCCAGCAGCCAGGAGGGACAGGGGAGAGCCAATCAGCCCCAGCATTTT
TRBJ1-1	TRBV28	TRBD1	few	CASTFTGGATEAFF	TGTGCCAGCACCTTCACAGGGGGCGCCACTGAAGCTTTCTTT
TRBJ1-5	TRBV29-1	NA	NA	CSVVTGNQPQHF	TGCAGCGTTGTAACAGGCAATCAGCCCCAGCATTTT
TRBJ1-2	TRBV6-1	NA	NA	CASSRGGDYGYTF	TGTGCCAGCAGCCGGGGAGGGGACTATGGCTACACCTTC
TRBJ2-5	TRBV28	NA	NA	CASSLGGRWTQYF	TGTGCCAGCAGTCTAGGCGGTCGGTGGACCCAGTACTTC
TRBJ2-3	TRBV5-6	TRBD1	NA	CASNPTGGSDTQYF	TGTGCCAGCAACCCGACAGGGGGATCCGATACGCAGTATTTT
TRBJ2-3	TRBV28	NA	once	CASSSFSNQYF	TGTGCCAGCAGTAGCTTTAGTAATCAGTATTTT
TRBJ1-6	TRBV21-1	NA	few	CASSKGPGGRRSPLHF	TGTGCCAGCAGCAAAGGACCAGGGGGACGGAGGTCACCCCTCCACTTT
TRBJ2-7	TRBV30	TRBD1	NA	CAGADRVFSYEQYF	TGTGCCGGCGCGGACAGGGTATTTTCCTACGAGCAGTACTTC
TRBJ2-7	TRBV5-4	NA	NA	CASSLGLSSYYEQYF	TGTGCCAGCAGCTTGGGACTATCTAGTTACTACGAGCAGTACTTC
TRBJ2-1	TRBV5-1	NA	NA	CASSLGGFSSYNEQFF	TGCGCCAGCAGCTTGGGCGGTTTCAGCTCCTACAATGAGCAGTTCTTC
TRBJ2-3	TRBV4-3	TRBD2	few	CASSQDQGLAGVRIAQYF	TGCGCCAGCAGCCAAGATCAGGGACTAGCGGGAGTACGGATTGCGCAGTATTTT
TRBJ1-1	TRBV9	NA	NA	CASSAPQREAFF	TGTGCCAGCAGCGCCCCTCAGAGGGAAGCTTTCTTT
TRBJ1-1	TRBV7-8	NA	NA	CASSSSGPNTEAFF	TGTGCCAGCAGCTCCAGCGGACCCAACACTGAAGCTTTCTTT
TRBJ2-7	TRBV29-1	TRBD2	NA	CSFTGTSFYEQYF	TGCAGCTTTACTGGGACTAGCTTCTACGAGCAGTACTTC
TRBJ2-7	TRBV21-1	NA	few	CASSKGGDRNHYEQYF	TGTGCCAGCAGCAAAGGGGGGGACAGGAACCACTACGAGCAGTACTTC
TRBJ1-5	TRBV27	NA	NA	CASSFSSSNQPQHF	TGTGCCAGCAGTTTTAGCAGTAGCAATCAGCCCCAGCATTTT
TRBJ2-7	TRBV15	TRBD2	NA	CATSSWDYQSYEQYF	TGTGCCACCAGCTCCTGGGACTACCAATCCTACGAGCAGTACTTC